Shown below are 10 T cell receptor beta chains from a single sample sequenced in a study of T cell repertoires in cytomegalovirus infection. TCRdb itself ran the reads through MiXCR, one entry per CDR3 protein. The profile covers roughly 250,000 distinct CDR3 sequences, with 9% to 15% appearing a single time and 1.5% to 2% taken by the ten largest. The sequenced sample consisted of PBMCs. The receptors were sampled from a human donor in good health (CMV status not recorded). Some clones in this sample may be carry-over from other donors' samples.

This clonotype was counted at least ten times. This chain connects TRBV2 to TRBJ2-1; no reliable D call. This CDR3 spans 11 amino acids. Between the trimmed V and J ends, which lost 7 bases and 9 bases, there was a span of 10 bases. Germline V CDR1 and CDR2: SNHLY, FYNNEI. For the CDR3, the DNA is TGTGCCAGCACTACGGTGGGTGAGCAGTTCTTC. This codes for CASTTVGEQFF.

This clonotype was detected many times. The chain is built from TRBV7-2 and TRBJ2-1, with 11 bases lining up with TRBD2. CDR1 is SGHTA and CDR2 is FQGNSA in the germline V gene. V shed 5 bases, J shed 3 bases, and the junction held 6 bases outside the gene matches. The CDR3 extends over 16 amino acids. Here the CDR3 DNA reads TGTGCCAGCAGCGACCTGACTAGCGGGGTCTACAATGAGCAGTTCTTC. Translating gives CASSDLTSGVYNEQFF.

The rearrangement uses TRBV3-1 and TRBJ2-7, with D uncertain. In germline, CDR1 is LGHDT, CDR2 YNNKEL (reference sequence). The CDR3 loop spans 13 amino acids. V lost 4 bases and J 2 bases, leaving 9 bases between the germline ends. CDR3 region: CASSPETAYEQYF. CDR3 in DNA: TGTGCCAGCAGCCCCGAGACTGCCTACGAGCAGTACTTC.

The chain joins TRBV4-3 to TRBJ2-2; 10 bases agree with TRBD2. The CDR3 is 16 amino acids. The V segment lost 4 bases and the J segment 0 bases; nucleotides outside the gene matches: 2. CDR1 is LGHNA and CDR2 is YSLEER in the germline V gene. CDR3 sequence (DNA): TGCGCCAGCAGCCGAGGGACTAGCGCGAACACCGGGGAGCTGTTTTTT. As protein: CASSRGTSANTGELFF.

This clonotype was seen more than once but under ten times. The CDR3 spells CSVEGASGYTF. In nucleotides, the CDR3 is TGCAGCGTTGAGGGGGCGAGTGGCTACACCTTC. The V and J genes are TRBV29-1 and TRBJ1-2; tentatively, D is TRBD1 (6 bases). CDR3 size: 11 residues. Germline V gene data show CDR1 as SQVTM and CDR2 as ANQGSEA. The germline V and J ends were trimmed by 3 bases and 7 bases, with 9 bases remaining between them. The complete variable domain, with remaining parts taken from reference TRBV29-1 and TRBJ1-2, reads SAVISQKPSRDICQRGTSLTIQCQVDSQVTMMFWYRQQPGQSLTLIATANQGSEATYESGFVIDKFPISRPNLTFSTLTVSNMSPEDSSIYLCSVEGASGYTFGSGTRLTVV.

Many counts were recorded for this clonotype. The CDR3 nucleotides read TGTGCCAGCAGCTCGCCGTTTTCGGGACAGGGGGGCTATACGAGCACAGATACGCAGTATTTT. This gives the protein CASSSPFSGQGGYTSTDTQYF. The chain uses TRBV7-2 and TRBJ2-3; 11 nucleotides agree with TRBD1. V gave up 4 bases and J gave up 0 bases; unmatched junction bases: 18. This CDR3 region has 21 residues. Germline values: CDR1 SGHTA, CDR2 FQGNSA.

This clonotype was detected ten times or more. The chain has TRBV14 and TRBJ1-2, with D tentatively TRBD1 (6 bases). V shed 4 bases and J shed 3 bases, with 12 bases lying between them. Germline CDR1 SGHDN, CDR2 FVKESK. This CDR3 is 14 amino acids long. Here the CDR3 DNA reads TGTGCCAGCAGCCGGTCTACAGGGTACTATGGCTACACCTTC. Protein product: CASSRSTGYYGYTF.

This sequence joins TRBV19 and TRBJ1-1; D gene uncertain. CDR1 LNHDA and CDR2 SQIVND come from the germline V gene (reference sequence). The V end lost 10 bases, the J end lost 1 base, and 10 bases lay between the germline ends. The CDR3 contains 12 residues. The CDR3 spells CAKGKGNTEAFF. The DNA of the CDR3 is TGTGCCAAGGGAAAGGGGAACACTGAAGCTTTCTTT.

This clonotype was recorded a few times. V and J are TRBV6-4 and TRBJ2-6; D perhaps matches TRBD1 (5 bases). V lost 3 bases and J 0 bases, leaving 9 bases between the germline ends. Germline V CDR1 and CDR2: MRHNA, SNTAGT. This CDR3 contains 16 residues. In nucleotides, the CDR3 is TGTGCCAGCAGTGAAGGGGAAAGCTCTGGGGCCAACGTCCTGACTTTC. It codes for CASSEGESSGANVLTF.

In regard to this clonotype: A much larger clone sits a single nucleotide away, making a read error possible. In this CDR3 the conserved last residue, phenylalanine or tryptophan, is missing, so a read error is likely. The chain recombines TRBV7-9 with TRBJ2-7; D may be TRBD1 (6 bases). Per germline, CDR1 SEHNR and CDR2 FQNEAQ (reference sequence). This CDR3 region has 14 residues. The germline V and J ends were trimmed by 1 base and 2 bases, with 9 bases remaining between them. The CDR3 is CASSLDQGTYEQYL. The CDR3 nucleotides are TGTGCCAGCAGCTTAGACCAGGGGACCTACGAGCAGTACCTC.